A few counts support the clone carrying this T cell receptor beta chain. Its cognate antigen is unknown. Expressed TCRB transcripts were sequenced after all isolated RNA was converted to cDNA. Using immunoSEQ multiplex PCR, the repertoire was profiled, and TCRdb retains in-frame clones only, with some absent. Of 160,000 or so clones in the sample, roughly 9% are singletons; the top ten hold approximately 0.7%. The data originate from a study of beta chain features in type 1 diabetes. Study as a whole: The study examined 90 million to 130 million sorted cells across all samples. General study points: In comparison with healthy donors, patients had naive, central memory and Treg TCRB repertoires that appeared more similar. Any HLA effect on TCRB rearrangement was left unresolved by small sub-analyses. Overrepresentation of cells with high TCR expression could result from cDNA sequencing. Within each of all four CD4+ subsets, Type 1 diabetes patients had TCRB CDR3s that were moderately but significantly shorter.

The CDR3 loop spans 15 amino acids. Germline assignment: CDR1 MDHEN and CDR2 SYDVKM. Trimming pared 4 bases from V and 3 bases from J, leaving 16 bases between. The V gene is TRBV28, the J gene TRBJ2-7; TRBD1 is a possible D gene (5 bases). The TCR sequence derives from a woman in her 30s with type 1 diabetes. Sequencing was done on a sample of central memory CD4+ T cells from blood. The CDR3: CASSWTPGLGYEQYF. Here the CDR3 DNA reads TGTGCCAGCAGTTGGACCCCAGGGCTGGGCTACGAGCAGTACTTC.